The 20 T cell receptor beta chains presented below share a single source sample, sequenced in a study of a mutant IDH1 vaccine in newly diagnosed glioma. Noted time point: week 23, last vaccination. Each dose of the vaccine consisted of 300 ug of mutant IDH1 20-mer peptide, with topical imiquimod. Their cognate antigens are unknown. The repertoire was sequenced with immunoSEQ multiplex PCR; TCRdb's copy has only in-frame clones and lacks some. Found here are tens of thousands of clones, 65% to 85% of them singletons; the top ten hold over 7%. The sequencing used PBMCs, collected from a glioma patient whose treatment included an IDH1 peptide vaccine. These receptors came from a woman aged 18-30 years with glioma.

This chain uses TRBV7-2 with TRBJ1-5, with D hard to call. Germline CDR1 is SGHTA and CDR2 is FQGNSA. This CDR3 contains 15 residues. Trimming stripped 3 bases from V and 0 bases from J, with 9 bases between. The CDR3 bases are TGTGCCAGCAGCTTTACTACGGGTAGCAATCAGCCCCAGCATTTT. It is translated as CASSFTTGSNQPQHF.

This clone was seen only once. J is TRBJ2-5 and V is TRBV7-9, with 7 bases lining up with TRBD2. The V gene's germline CDR1 is SEHNR and CDR2 FQNEAQ (reference sequence). The CDR3 covers 13 residues. V lost 1 base to trimming and J lost 7 bases; unmatched junction nucleotides: 3. The CDR3 protein is CASSLGSGGTQYF. The CDR3 DNA follows: TGTGCCAGCAGCTTAGGCTCGGGAGGGACCCAGTACTTC.

The rearrangement joins TRBV15 to TRBJ2-4; possibly TRBD1 or TRBD2 for D (5 bases each). This CDR3 region has 14 residues. V gave up 3 bases and J gave up 7 bases, with 13 bases separating them. The germline CDR1 and CDR2 sequences are LNHNV and YYDKDF (reference sequence). The CDR3 spells CATSSRDGYNIQYF. CDR3 nucleotide sequence: TGTGCCACCAGCAGCCGGGACGGATATAACATTCAGTACTTC.

The rearrangement uses TRBV4-2 and TRBJ1-5; maybe TRBD1 (6 bases). The CDR3 is 17 amino acids. From germline, CDR1 is LGHNA and CDR2 YNFKEQ. V was cut by 2 bases and J by 0 bases, with 14 bases left in between. For the CDR3, the DNA is TGTGCCAGCAGCCAATCTTTGGGGGGCGCTAGCAATCAGCCCCAGCATTTT. Its protein product is CASSQSLGGASNQPQHF.

This rearrangement joins TRBV7-8 to TRBJ2-1; 9 bases match TRBD2. V lost 1 base, J lost 4 bases, and 5 bases stayed unmatched. CDR1 and CDR2 (germline): SGHVS, FQNEAQ. The CDR3 is 16 amino acids. The CDR3 region has the DNA TGTGCCAGCAGCTTAGGGCCTAGCGGGATATACAATGAGCAGTTCTTC. Its translation: CASSLGPSGIYNEQFF.

V usage is TRBV4-1 and J usage is TRBJ2-3; 11 bases are a match to TRBD1. V shed 0 bases, J shed 6 bases, and the junction held 11 bases outside the gene matches. CDR3 size: 18 residues. Germline values: CDR1 MGHRA, CDR2 YSYEKL. The CDR3 nucleotides read TGCGCCAGCAGCCAAGAGGGCCTTGGACAGGGGGCACAGGATACGCAGTATTTT. This sequence encodes CASSQEGLGQGAQDTQYF.

The genes are TRBV6-6 and TRBJ1-6; 9 positions agree with TRBD1. The CDR3 is 16 amino acids. CDR1 is MNHNY and CDR2 is SVGAGI in the germline V gene (reference sequence). J gave up 6 bases and V 6 bases, and 9 bases lay outside the gene matches. CDR3 protein: CASSLSPGQGNSPLHF. CDR3 nucleotide sequence: TGTGCCAGCAGCCTATCTCCGGGACAGGGTAATTCACCCCTCCACTTT.

The V and J genes are TRBV6-1 and TRBJ2-5; 10 positions agree with TRBD1. Trimming took 7 bases from V and 4 from J; bases not matched to a gene: 6. The CDR3 length is 14 residues. CDR1 MNHNS and CDR2 SASEGT come from the germline V gene. The CDR3, as DNA: TGTGCCAGCATGGAGACAGGGGGCTTAGAGACCCAGTACTTC. This sequence encodes CASMETGGLETQYF.

V usage is TRBV7-9 and J usage is TRBJ2-5; D is ambiguous. The CDR3 contains 12 residues. The ends were cut back, 8 bases at V and 4 bases at J, with 11 bases in the middle. CDR1 SEHNR and CDR2 FQNEAQ come from the germline V gene (reference sequence). The CDR3 DNA reads TGTGCCAGCGATGAAGTGGGAGAGACCCAGTACTTC. This codes for CASDEVGETQYF. The full variable domain, rest sourced from reference TRBV7-9 and TRBJ2-5, is DTGVSQNPRHKITKRGQNVTFRCDPISEHNRLYWYRQTLGQGPEFLTYFQNEAQLEKSRLLSDRFSAERPKGSFSTLEIQRTEQGDSAMYLCASDEVGETQYFGPGTRLLVL.

J is TRBJ2-3 and V is TRBV6-6; unclear D gene. CDR3 length: 13 residues. Germline V CDR1 and CDR2: MNHNY, SVGAGI (reference sequence). The ends were cut back, 2 bases at V and 3 bases at J, with 6 bases in the middle. CDR3 residues: CASSYPETDTQYF. The CDR3 DNA reads TGTGCCAGCAGTTACCCCGAAACAGATACGCAGTATTTT.

This rearrangement joins TRBV15 to TRBJ2-5, with D possibly matching TRBD2 (5 bases). Deletions cut 0 bases from V and 7 bases from J, with 6 bases between. Germline V gives CDR1 LNHNV, CDR2 YYDKDF (reference sequence). The CDR3 is made up of 12 amino acids. DNA for the CDR3: TGTGCCACCAGCAGAGATGGAGGGACCCAGTACTTC. It encodes CATSRDGGTQYF.

The V call is TRBV7-8, the J call TRBJ1-3, with D unclear. The V gene's germline CDR1 is SGHVS and CDR2 FQNEAQ. Deletions cut 3 bases from V and 2 bases from J, with 20 bases between. The CDR3 length is 18 residues. The CDR3 sequence is CASSFNFLGSIAGNTIYF. As DNA, the CDR3 is TGTGCCAGCAGCTTTAATTTCCTGGGCTCGATTGCTGGAAACACCATATATTTT.

This chain links TRBV30 with TRBJ1-6, with D perhaps TRBD1 (5 bases). Germline assignment: CDR1 GTSNPN and CDR2 SVGIG (reference sequence). The CDR3 extends over 14 amino acids. Trimming shortened V by 2 bases and J by 7 bases, and 12 bases separated the two germline ends. The DNA of the CDR3 is TGTGCCTGGAGTCCCGGGGGGGTGAATTCACCCCTCCACTTT. Translating it yields CAWSPGGVNSPLHF.

The gene calls are TRBV18 and TRBJ2-5; no reliable D call. The CDR3 contains 15 residues. Trimming stripped 1 base from V and 2 bases from J, with 11 bases between. Germline assignment: CDR1 KGHSH and CDR2 LQKENI. Here the CDR3 DNA reads TGTGCCAGCTCACCACGCGAGTCAGGTCAAGAGACCCAGTACTTC. As protein: CASSPRESGQETQYF.

The rearrangement uses TRBV7-6 and TRBJ2-7, with D possibly TRBD1 on 6 matching bases. Trimming left V 5 bases short and J 6 bases short, with 14 bases between. Germline CDR1 SGHVS, CDR2 FNYEAQ. CDR3 length: 13 amino acids. The CDR3, as DNA: TGTGCCAGCAGCCCGGCCCCCAGGGGCGAGCAGTACTTC. Encoded protein: CASSPAPRGEQYF.

This rearrangement joins TRBV7-9 to TRBJ1-4; possibly TRBD1 for D (6 bases). The CDR3 totals 14 residues. The germline V gene has CDR1 SEHNR and CDR2 FQNEAQ (reference sequence). V was cut by 8 bases and J by 4 bases, with 14 bases left in between. The CDR3 is CASSTDRLNEKLFF. CDR3 nucleotide sequence: TGTGCCAGCTCAACGGACAGACTTAATGAAAAACTGTTTTTT.

The chain links TRBV4-2 to TRBJ2-3; tentatively, D is TRBD2 (6 bases). The CDR3 spans 17 residues. Germline V gene sequence: CDR1 LGHNA, CDR2 YNFKEQ. V shed 0 bases and J shed 4 bases, with 17 bases lying between them. The CDR3, as DNA: TGTGCCAGCAGCCAAGATTACGGGACTGTGGGCGCAGATACGCAGTATTTT. Protein sequence: CASSQDYGTVGADTQYF.

This clone was seen only a few times. V gene TRBV4-2 combines with J gene TRBJ1-5; TRBD1 is a possible D gene (6 bases). Trimming shortened V by 1 base and J by 5 bases, and 12 bases separated the two germline ends. The CDR3 consists of 15 residues. Germline V gene lookup returns CDR1 LGHNA and CDR2 YNFKEQ. The CDR3 loop is CASSQARGRDQPQHF. The DNA of the CDR3 is TGTGCCAGCAGCCAAGCCAGGGGAAGGGATCAGCCCCAGCATTTT.

Comments on this clone: A junction boundary mismatches the germline segment, possibly from a read error. The chain employs TRBV7-8 and TRBJ2-2; D tentatively reads TRBD1 or TRBD2 (6 bases each). The CDR3 spans 15 residues. The V gene's germline CDR1 is SGHVS and CDR2 FQNEAQ. This CDR3 is CACSLGGWSTGELFF. The CDR3 nucleotides are TGTGCCTGCAGCTTAGGGGGGTGGAGCACCGGGGAGCTGTTTTTT.

J is TRBJ2-7 and V is TRBV10-3; 14 positions match TRBD2. The CDR3 has 18 amino acids. CDR1 and CDR2 (germline): ENHRY, SYGVKD. The junction had 12 bases not matched to a gene; V was cut back by 1 base and J by 7 bases. In DNA, the CDR3 is TGTGCCATCAGTGAGTTCGGGACTAGCGGGAGCCCCGGGAGAGAGCAGTACTTC. This codes for CAISEFGTSGSPGREQYF.